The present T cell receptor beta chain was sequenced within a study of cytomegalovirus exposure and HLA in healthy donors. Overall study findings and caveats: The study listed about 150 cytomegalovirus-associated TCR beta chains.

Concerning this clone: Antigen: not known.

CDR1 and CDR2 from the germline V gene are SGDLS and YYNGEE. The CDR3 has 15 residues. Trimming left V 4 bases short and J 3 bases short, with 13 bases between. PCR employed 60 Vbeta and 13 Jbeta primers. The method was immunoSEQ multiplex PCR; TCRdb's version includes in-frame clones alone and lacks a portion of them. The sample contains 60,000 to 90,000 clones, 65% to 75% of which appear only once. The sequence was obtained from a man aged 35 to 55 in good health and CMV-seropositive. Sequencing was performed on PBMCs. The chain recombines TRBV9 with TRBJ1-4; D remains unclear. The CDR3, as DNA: TGTGCCAGCAGCCTTGGTTCCACAGCTAATGAAAAACTGTTTTTT. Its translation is CASSLGSTANEKLFF.